The present T cell receptor beta chain was sequenced within a study of vaccination and CD4 T cells after COVID-19. Study in general: Samples were taken after vaccination, a median of about 79 days after dose two, with a range of 14 to 241.

The sample's treatment: approximately 9-day PBMC culture with coronavirus spike peptide pools or control peptides (ViraFEST assay). PCR positivity was dated March to December 2020, before US Alpha, Beta and Delta variants. For this clonotype: Antigen: not known.

Overall study results and limits: The median SARS-CoV-2-reactive clonotype number increased from approximately 21 to 38, without statistical significance.

Researchers used the Oncomine TCR Beta short-read assay to sequence DNA from cultured CD4+ T cells. TCRdb fed the PCR reads into MiXCR, producing one record per CDR3 protein. The table includes roughly 20,000 distinct CDR3 sequences, 70% detected once. This clonotype was sampled from a human donor who had recovered from COVID-19. Sequenced sample: CD4+ T cells from blood, cultured in vitro.

The CDR3 reads CASSYLDRVRSPLHF. CDR3 DNA sequence: TGTGCCAGCAGTTACCTAGACAGGGTCAGGTCACCCCTCCACTTT. The rearrangement links TRBV6-5 to TRBJ1-6; 7 positions match TRBD1. Germline V gene lookup returns CDR1 MNHEY and CDR2 SVGAGI. The CDR3 spans 15 residues. The ends lost 2 bases at V and 10 bases at J; junction bases unmatched: 8.